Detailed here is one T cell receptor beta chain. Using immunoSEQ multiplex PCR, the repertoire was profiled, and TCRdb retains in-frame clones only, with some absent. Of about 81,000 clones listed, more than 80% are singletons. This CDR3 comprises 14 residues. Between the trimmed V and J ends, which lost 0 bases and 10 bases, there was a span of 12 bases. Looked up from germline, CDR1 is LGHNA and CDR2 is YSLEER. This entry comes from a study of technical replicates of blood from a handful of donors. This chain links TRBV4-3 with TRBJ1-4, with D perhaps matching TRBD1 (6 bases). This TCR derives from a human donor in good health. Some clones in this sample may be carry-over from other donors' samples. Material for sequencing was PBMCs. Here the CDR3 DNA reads TGCGCCAGCAGCCAAGAGGGGGCTTCTCGAAAACTGTTTTTT. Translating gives CASSQEGASRKLFF.